This passage covers 25 T cell receptor beta chains from one sample sequenced in a study of synovial regulatory T cells in juvenile arthritis. Measured with immunoSEQ multiplex PCR; TCRdb has only the in-frame clones, and not every one. Here the sample table reports 8,000 to 10,000 clones. Sequenced input: Treg cells from blood. Regarding subset: remaining (HLA-DR-negative) circulating blood Treg cells. The receptors stem from a donor aged 2-35 years with juvenile idiopathic arthritis.

This rearrangement joins TRBV4-1 to TRBJ1-2. CDR3 length: 15 amino acids. The DNA sequence is not available. Germline-derived CDR1 and CDR2 are MGHRA and YSYEKL. The chain's CDR3 is CASSQEAGGGYGYTF.

V usage is TRBV5-1 and J usage is TRBJ1-2. Germline V gene data show CDR1 as SGHRS and CDR2 as YFSETQ. The CDR3 runs to 12 residues. Only the protein sequence is given. The chain's CDR3 is CASSAGPYGYTF.

The J gene is TRBJ2-2, the V gene TRBV28; the D call of TRBD2 rests on TCRdb alone, since no DNA is present to check it. Germline V gene sequence: CDR1 MDHEN, CDR2 SYDVKM. This CDR3 has 15 residues. No coding sequence is recorded. The CDR3 sequence is CASREAGINTGELFF.

The gene calls are TRBV4-1 and TRBJ2-5. CDR1 and CDR2 (germline): MGHRA, YSYEKL. This CDR3 has 11 residues. The record lacks a DNA sequence. The CDR3 sequence is CASSQEGTQYF.

The chain recombines TRBV4-2 with TRBJ1-2. CDR3 size: 15 residues. There is no recorded DNA. Germline V gene data show CDR1 as LGHNA and CDR2 as YNFKEQ. This CDR3 is CASSHQRGPNYGYTF.

The rearrangement links TRBV6-1 to TRBJ1-1. There are 13 residues in the CDR3. No nucleotide data were recorded. Per germline, CDR1 MNHNS and CDR2 SASEGT. The CDR3 sequence is CASSRSAPIEAFF.

The genes are TRBV4-1 and TRBJ2-7; TCRdb calls TRBD2, which cannot be checked without DNA. Looked up from germline, CDR1 is MGHRA and CDR2 is YSYEKL. This CDR3 is built from 15 residues. The nucleotide record is missing. CDR3 loop: CASSQEWAGAYEQYF.

The V and J genes are TRBV30 and TRBJ1-4. Germline values: CDR1 GTSNPN, CDR2 SVGIG (reference sequence). CDR3 length: 14 residues. Only the protein is available. The CDR3: CAWSFRDWREKLFF.

The chain couples TRBV10-2 to TRBJ2-3; the D call of TRBD2 rests on TCRdb alone, since no DNA is present to check it. CDR3 length: 15 amino acids. The entry carries no DNA sequence. The germline gives CDR1 WSHSY, CDR2 SAAADI. The CDR3 sequence is CASHFAGGGTDTQYF.

V is TRBV29-1 and J is TRBJ1-2; with no DNA, the TCRdb D assignment of TRBD1 cannot be verified. The germline gives CDR1 SQVTM, CDR2 ANQGSEA. The CDR3 length is 12 residues. The protein alone is recorded here. The CDR3 protein is CSASTGTYGYTF.

The chain is built from TRBV5-8 and TRBJ2-7. Germline V gene sequence: CDR1 SGHTS, CDR2 YDEGEE. The CDR3 consists of 16 residues. No DNA has been recorded. CDR3: CASSFSSPLAPYEQYF.

The chain joins TRBV7-3 to TRBJ2-2; the D call from TCRdb, TRBD1, cannot be confirmed without DNA. This CDR3 spans 13 amino acids. There is no recorded DNA. Germline values: CDR1 SGHTA, CDR2 FQGTGA. CDR3 protein: CASSRQSTGELFF.

The chain couples TRBV5-5 to TRBJ2-7. This CDR3 has 15 amino acids. The DNA is not on file. Germline-derived CDR1 and CDR2 are SGHKS and YYEKEE (reference sequence). Here the CDR3 reads CASSLEVAFPYEQYF.

The chain is built from TRBV27 and TRBJ1-5. CDR3 length: 14 residues. The DNA is not on file. Germline loops: CDR1 MNHEY, CDR2 SMNVEV (reference sequence). CDR3: CASGSLWSNQPQHF.

V and J are TRBV29-1 and TRBJ1-2; TCRdb's D call of TRBD1 is untestable without DNA. The CDR3 length is 13 residues. There is no recorded DNA. CDR1 is SQVTM, CDR2 ANQGSEA, per germline. CDR3 residues: CSVGSDRTHGYTF.

The chain links TRBV5-1 to TRBJ2-1; TCRdb calls TRBD1, which cannot be checked without DNA. CDR3 length: 11 amino acids. No DNA has been recorded. Germline lookup yields CDR1 SGHRS and CDR2 YFSETQ. CDR3 amino acids: CASSTGDSQLF. The whole variable domain, remainder taken from reference TRBV5-1 and TRBJ2-1, is KAGVTQTPRYLIKTRGQQVTLSCSPISGHRSVSWYQQTPGQGLQFLFEYFSETQRNKGNFPGRFSGRQFSNSRSEMNVSTLELGDSALYLCASSTGDSQLFGPGTRLTVL.

The chain links TRBV18 to TRBJ2-2; the TCRdb call, TRBD2, lacks DNA for checking. In germline, CDR1 is KGHSH, CDR2 LQKENI. This CDR3 is 17 amino acids long. No coding sequence is recorded. CDR3 loop: CASSPPRRAVNTGELFF.

This rearrangement joins TRBV6-1 to TRBJ2-7; TCRdb's D call of TRBD2 is untestable without DNA. Germline assignment: CDR1 MNHNS and CDR2 SASEGT. The CDR3 runs 15 residues. No DNA is listed. The CDR3: CASSEVLLLGYEQYF.

This chain uses TRBV28 with TRBJ1-1. The CDR3 is made up of 15 amino acids. The protein alone is recorded here. The germline V gene encodes CDR1 MDHEN and CDR2 SYDVKM. This CDR3 is CASSFLGGVNTEAFF. Based on the CDR3 plus reference TRBV28 and TRBJ1-1, the full variable domain is DVKVTQSSRYLVKRTGEKVFLECVQDMDHENMFWYRQDPGLGLRLIYFSYDVKMKEKGDIPEGYSVSREKKERFSLILESASTNQTSMYLCASSFLGGVNTEAFFGQGTRLTVV.

CDR3: CASRRGQVYEQYF. The V gene is TRBV6-1, the J gene TRBJ2-7; the TRBD1 assignment by TCRdb is unverifiable without DNA. Germline V gives CDR1 MNHNS, CDR2 SASEGT. The CDR3 has 13 amino acids. The DNA is not on file.

V gene TRBV5-1 combines with J gene TRBJ2-1; TCRdb's D call, TRBD1, is unchecked because there is no DNA. This CDR3 has 16 amino acids. No DNA appears here. Germline CDR1 reads SGHRS; CDR2 reads YFSETQ. The CDR3 reads CASSPMGQGAGNEQFF.

The chain recombines TRBV7-9 with TRBJ1-4. This CDR3 comprises 15 residues. Only the protein is on record. Germline V gene sequence: CDR1 SEHNR, CDR2 FQNEAQ (reference sequence). This CDR3 reads CASSFRRRSYEKLFF. Complete variable domain (other parts from reference TRBV7-9 and TRBJ1-4): DTGVSQNPRHKITKRGQNVTFRCDPISEHNRLYWYRQTLGQGPEFLTYFQNEAQLEKSRLLSDRFSAERPKGSFSTLEIQRTEQGDSAMYLCASSFRRRSYEKLFFGSGTQLSVL.

The chain uses TRBV29-1 and TRBJ2-7; TCRdb calls TRBD1, which cannot be checked without DNA. This CDR3 region has 12 residues. DNA was not recorded. Germline CDR1 reads SQVTM; CDR2 reads ANQGSEA. The CDR3 loop reads CSVRTGFYEQYF.

By frequency, this clone is medium-sized. The rearrangement links TRBV4-1 to TRBJ1-4; the D gene TCRdb calls, TRBD1, cannot be checked with no DNA. The V gene's germline CDR1 is MGHRA and CDR2 YSYEKL. The CDR3 totals 14 residues. There is no recorded DNA. The CDR3: CASSQDQNNEKLFF.

The chain recombines TRBV28 with TRBJ2-5; with no DNA, the TCRdb D assignment of TRBD2 cannot be verified. CDR1 is MDHEN and CDR2 is SYDVKM in the germline V gene. CDR3 length: 16 residues. There is no recorded DNA. CDR3 amino acids: CASSPIRGGGEETQYF. The variable domain in full, with the rest retrieved from reference TRBV28 and TRBJ2-5, is DVKVTQSSRYLVKRTGEKVFLECVQDMDHENMFWYRQDPGLGLRLIYFSYDVKMKEKGDIPEGYSVSREKKERFSLILESASTNQTSMYLCASSPIRGGGEETQYFGPGTRLLVL.